This TCR beta chain came from a study of CD8+ T cells in alopecia areata. With 4 bases clipped from V and 10 bases from J, the junction kept 17 bases outside the gene matches. This CDR3 has 17 residues. Germline V CDR1 and CDR2: SGHDN, FVKESK. Reverse transcribed after extraction, RNA yielded cDNA as the sequencing template. Produced via immunoSEQ multiplex PCR; TCRdb's table is partial and in-frame only. The sample lists roughly 150,000 clones, over 45% occurring once. Sequenced sample: CD4+ T cells sorted from blood. The chain has TRBV14 and TRBJ2-1; TRBD1 aligns across 9 bases. The clonotype originates from a human donor with alopecia areata. In nucleotides, the CDR3 is TGTGCCAGCAGCCCTGCAAGTGTGGGGACAGGGACTTGGGAGCAGTTCTTC. Protein sequence: CASSPASVGTGTWEQFF.